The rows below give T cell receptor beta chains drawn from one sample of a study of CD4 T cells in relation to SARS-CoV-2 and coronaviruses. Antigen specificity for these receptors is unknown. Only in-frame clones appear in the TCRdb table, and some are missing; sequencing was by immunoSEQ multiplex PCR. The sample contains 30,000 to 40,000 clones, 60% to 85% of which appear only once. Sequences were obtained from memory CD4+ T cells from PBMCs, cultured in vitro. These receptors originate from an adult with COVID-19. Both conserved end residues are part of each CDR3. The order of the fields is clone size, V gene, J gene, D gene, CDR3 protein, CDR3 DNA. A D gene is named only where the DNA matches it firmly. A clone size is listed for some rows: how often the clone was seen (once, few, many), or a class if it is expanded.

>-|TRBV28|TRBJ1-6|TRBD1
CASSPYRQGSPLHF
TGTGCCAGCAGCCCTTATAGACAGGGCTCACCCCTCCACTTT
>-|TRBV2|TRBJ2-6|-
CASRFPTGSGANVLTF
TGTGCCAGCAGGTTTCCTACAGGCTCTGGGGCCAACGTCCTGACTTTC
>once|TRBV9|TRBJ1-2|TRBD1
CASSGRGRPFGYTF
TGTGCCAGCAGCGGCAGGGGGCGCCCCTTTGGCTACACCTTC
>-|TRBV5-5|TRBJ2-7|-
CASSLADIGMIHEQYF
TGTGCCAGCAGCTTGGCGGACATAGGGATGATTCACGAGCAGTACTTC
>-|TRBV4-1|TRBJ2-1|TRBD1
CASRPDRAFSNEQFF
TGCGCCAGCAGACCGGACAGGGCATTCAGCAATGAGCAGTTCTTC
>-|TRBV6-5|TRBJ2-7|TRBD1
CAARDRVNEQYF
TGTGCCGCCCGGGACAGGGTCAACGAGCAGTACTTC
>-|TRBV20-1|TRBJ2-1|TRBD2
CSASTQLAVSYNEQFF
TGCAGTGCTAGTACCCAACTAGCGGTCTCCTACAATGAGCAGTTCTTC
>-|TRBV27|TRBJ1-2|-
CASSPSTGRANYGYTF
TGTGCCAGCAGTCCGTCGACAGGCCGAGCTAACTATGGCTACACCTTC
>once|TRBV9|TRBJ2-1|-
CASSLTVSSYNEQFF
TGTGCCAGCAGCCTTACAGTAAGCTCCTACAATGAGCAGTTCTTC
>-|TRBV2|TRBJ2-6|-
CASRLSGVPGANVLTF
TGTGCCAGCAGGCTCTCAGGGGTCCCTGGGGCCAACGTCCTGACTTTC
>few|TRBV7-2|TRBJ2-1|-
CASSLGVRGSYNEQFF
TGTGCCAGCAGCTTAGGTGTACGAGGCTCCTACAATGAGCAGTTCTTC
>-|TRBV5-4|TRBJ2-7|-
CASTLRGKSWEQYF
TGTGCCAGCACCCTTCGGGGGAAATCTTGGGAGCAGTACTTC
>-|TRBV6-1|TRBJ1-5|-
CASSEAPGNRQPQHF
TGTGCCAGCAGTGAAGCGCCAGGGAACCGTCAGCCCCAGCATTTT
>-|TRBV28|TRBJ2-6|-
CASSPPPGTGANVLTF
TGTGCCAGCAGTCCCCCCCCAGGGACTGGGGCCAACGTCCTGACTTTC
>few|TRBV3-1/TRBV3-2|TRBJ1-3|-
CASSIWGTGNTIYF
TGTGCCAGCAGCATCTGGGGGACTGGAAACACCATATATTTT
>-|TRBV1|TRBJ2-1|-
CTSSQGRLAGVYNEQFF
TGCACCAGCAGCCAAGGAAGACTAGCGGGAGTGTACAATGAGCAGTTCTTC
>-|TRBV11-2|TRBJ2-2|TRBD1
CASSLVRGHRTGELFF
TGTGCCAGCAGCTTAGTCAGGGGGCATCGAACCGGGGAGCTGTTTTTT
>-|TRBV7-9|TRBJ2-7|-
CASSRTSADEQYF
TGTGCCAGCAGCCGGACTTCGGCGGACGAGCAGTACTTC
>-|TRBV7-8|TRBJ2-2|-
CASSLFFVSGDPNTGELFF
TGTGCCAGCAGCTTATTTTTTGTCTCCGGGGACCCGAACACCGGGGAGCTGTTTTTT
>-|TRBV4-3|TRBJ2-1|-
CASSQEERFNEQFF
TGCGCCAGCAGCCAAGAGGAGCGCTTCAATGAGCAGTTCTTC
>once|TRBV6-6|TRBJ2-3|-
CASSVQGPDTQYF
TGTGCCAGCAGTGTACAGGGACCAGATACGCAGTATTTT
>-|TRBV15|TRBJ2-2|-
CATSRDYRELFF
TGTGCCACCAGCAGAGATTACCGGGAGCTGTTTTTT
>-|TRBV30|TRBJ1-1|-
CAWSVGGRTEAFF
TGTGCCTGGAGTGTAGGAGGGCGGACTGAAGCTTTCTTT
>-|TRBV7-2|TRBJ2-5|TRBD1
CASSQRQGGLQETQYF
TGTGCCAGCAGCCAACGACAGGGGGGACTACAAGAGACCCAGTACTTC
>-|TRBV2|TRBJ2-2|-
CASSEEQGGELFF
TGTGCCAGCAGTGAAGAACAGGGCGGGGAGCTGTTTTTT
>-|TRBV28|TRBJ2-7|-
CASRVGRAAYEQYF
TGTGCCAGCAGGGTTGGGCGGGCGGCCTACGAGCAGTACTTC
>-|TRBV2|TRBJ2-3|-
CASLTQGDTQYF
TGTGCCAGCCTAACCCAGGGGGATACGCAGTATTTT
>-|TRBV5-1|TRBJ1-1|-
CASSLASATEAFF
TGCGCCAGCAGCTTGGCCTCGGCCACTGAAGCTTTCTTT
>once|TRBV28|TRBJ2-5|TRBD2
CASSGFSAGGPSQETQYF
TGTGCCAGCAGTGGGTTTTCAGCGGGAGGGCCCTCCCAAGAGACCCAGTACTTC
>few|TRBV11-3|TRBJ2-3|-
CASSLIPTPWTRGDTQYF
TGTGCCAGCAGCTTAATCCCCACACCGTGGACGAGGGGAGATACGCAGTATTTT
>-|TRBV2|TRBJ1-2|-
CASHRNTNYGYTF
TGTGCCAGCCATCGGAATACTAACTATGGCTACACCTTC
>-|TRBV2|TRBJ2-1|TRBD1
CASSELRTGGNEQFF
TGTGCCAGCAGTGAGTTAAGGACAGGGGGCAATGAGCAGTTCTTC
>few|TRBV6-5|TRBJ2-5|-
CASAVRIQETQYF
TGTGCCAGCGCGGTGAGGATCCAAGAGACCCAGTACTTC
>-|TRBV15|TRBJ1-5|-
CATSRGPQSNQPQHF
TGTGCCACCAGCAGAGGTCCCCAGTCAAATCAGCCCCAGCATTTT
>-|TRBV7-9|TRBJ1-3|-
CASSLQTPGVGNTIYF
TGTGCCAGCAGCTTGCAGACTCCCGGAGTAGGAAACACCATATATTTT
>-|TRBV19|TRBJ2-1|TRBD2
CASSKLAGGPRYNEQFF
TGTGCCAGTAGTAAACTAGCGGGAGGGCCAAGGTACAATGAGCAGTTCTTC
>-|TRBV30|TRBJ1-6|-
CAWSPYSRGSPLHF
TGTGCCTGGAGCCCTTACTCCAGGGGATCACCCCTCCACTTT
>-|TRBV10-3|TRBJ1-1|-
CAISFGSGRSVNTEAFF
TGTGCCATCAGTTTCGGATCAGGGCGGTCCGTGAACACTGAAGCTTTCTTT
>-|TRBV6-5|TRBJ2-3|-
CASGPRVNTDTQYF
TGTGCCAGCGGCCCCCGGGTAAACACAGATACGCAGTATTTT
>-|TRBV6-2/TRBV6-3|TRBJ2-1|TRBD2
CASSHEIAGSNEQFF
TGTGCCAGCAGCCATGAGATAGCGGGATCCAATGAGCAGTTCTTC
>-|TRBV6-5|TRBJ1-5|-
CASLGHSNQPQHF
TGTGCCAGCCTGGGCCATAGCAATCAGCCCCAGCATTTT
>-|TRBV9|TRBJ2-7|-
CASSVDGGPLYEQYF
TGTGCCAGCAGCGTAGACGGGGGGCCTCTTTACGAGCAGTACTTC
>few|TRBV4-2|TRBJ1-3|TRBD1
CASSQRGQGGSGNTIYF
TGTGCCAGCAGCCAGCGGGGACAGGGCGGTTCGGGAAACACCATATATTTT
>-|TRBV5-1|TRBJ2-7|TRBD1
CASRSPGQGTYEQYF
TGCGCCAGCAGGTCTCCGGGACAGGGCACCTACGAGCAGTACTTC
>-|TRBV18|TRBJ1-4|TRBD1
CASSPQGAANEKLFF
TGTGCCAGCTCACCCCAGGGGGCGGCTAATGAAAAACTGTTTTTT